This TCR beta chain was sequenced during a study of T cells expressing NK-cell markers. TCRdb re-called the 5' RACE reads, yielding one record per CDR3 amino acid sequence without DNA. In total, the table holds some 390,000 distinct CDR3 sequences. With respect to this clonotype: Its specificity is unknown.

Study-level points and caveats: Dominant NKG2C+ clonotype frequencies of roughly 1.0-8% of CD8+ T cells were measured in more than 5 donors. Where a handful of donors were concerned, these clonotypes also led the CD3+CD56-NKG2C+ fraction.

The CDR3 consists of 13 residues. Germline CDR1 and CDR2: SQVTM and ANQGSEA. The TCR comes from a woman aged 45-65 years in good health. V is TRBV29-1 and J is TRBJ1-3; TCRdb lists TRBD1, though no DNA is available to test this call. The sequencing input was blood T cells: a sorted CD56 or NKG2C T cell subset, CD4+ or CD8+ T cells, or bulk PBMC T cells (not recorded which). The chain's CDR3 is CSVEGGGRNTIYF.